The 26 T cell receptor beta chains listed next were all sequenced from one sample in a study of CD8 T cells in Susac syndrome. An amount of RNA that ranged from roughly 0.5 to 1 ug was reverse transcribed with random hexamers. TCRdb re-called the immunoSEQ multiplex PCR reads with MiXCR, one entry per CDR3 protein. Of around 270,000 distinct CDR3 sequences listed, roughly 85% are singletons. The sample was CD8+ T cells from PBMCs. These receptors all come from a human donor with multiple sclerosis.

This clonotype was detected once. The V gene is TRBV4-3, the J gene TRBJ1-4; D ambiguous. V dropped 0 bases and J dropped 6 bases, with 11 bases sitting between them. CDR3 length: 15 residues. Looked up from germline, CDR1 is LGHNA and CDR2 is YSLEER. CDR3 coding DNA: TGCGCCAGCAGCCAAGATCCACCTCGGGATGAAAAACTGTTTTTT. This translates into CASSQDPPRDEKLFF.

The CDR3 region is CARRQWSYEQYF. For the CDR3, the DNA is TGTGCCAGGCGACAGTGGTCCTACGAGCAGTACTTC. This sequence joins TRBV2 and TRBJ2-7; D possibly corresponds to TRBD1 (5 bases). Germline CDR1 SNHLY, CDR2 FYNNEI. The CDR3 totals 12 residues. The V and J ends lost 9 bases and 1 base respectively, with 10 bases between them.

The count of this clonotype is one. The gene calls are TRBV27 and TRBJ2-7; D is unresolved. This CDR3 has 14 amino acids. From germline, CDR1 is MNHEY and CDR2 SMNVEV (reference sequence). V was clipped by 3 bases and J by 3 bases, with 12 bases between them. The CDR3 DNA is TGTGCCAGCAGTTTCAAGGGAAGGGTCTACGAGCAGTACTTC. Amino acids: CASSFKGRVYEQYF.

The chain employs TRBV13 and TRBJ2-7; 10 bases are shared with TRBD2. CDR3 length: 15 residues. Germline-derived CDR1 and CDR2 are PRHDT and FYEKMQ (reference sequence). The ends lost 2 bases at V and 7 bases at J; junction bases unmatched: 8. The chain's CDR3 is CASSLLSGRVPEQYF. The CDR3 DNA is TGTGCCAGCAGCTTACTGAGCGGGAGGGTCCCGGAGCAGTACTTC. The full variable domain, in which reference TRBV13 and TRBJ2-7 provide the parts outside the CDR3, is AAGVIQSPRHLIKEKRETATLKCYPIPRHDTVYWYQQGPGQDPQFLISFYEKMQSDKGSIPDRFSAQQFSDYHSELNMSSLELGDSALYFCASSLLSGRVPEQYFGPGTRLTVT.

This rearrangement joins TRBV4-2 to TRBJ1-1; D gene uncertain. CDR3 length: 13 amino acids. Trimming left V 0 bases short and J 2 bases short, with 4 bases between. The germline V gene has CDR1 LGHNA and CDR2 YNFKEQ. The CDR3 sequence: CASSQELNTEAFF. CDR3 in DNA: TGTGCCAGCAGCCAAGAGCTCAACACTGAAGCTTTCTTT.

V usage is TRBV10-2 and J usage is TRBJ2-1, with unresolved D. The CDR3 length is 13 residues. CDR1 and CDR2 (germline): WSHSY, SAAADI. Trimming stripped 0 bases from V and 4 bases from J, with 4 bases between. CDR3 sequence (DNA): TGCGCCAGCAGTGAGTCGACGTACAATGAGCAGTTCTTC. Translated, it gives CASSESTYNEQFF.

The rearrangement uses TRBV5-4 and TRBJ2-7; a possible D gene is TRBD2 (6 bases). CDR1 and CDR2 (germline): SGHNT, YYREEE (reference sequence). The CDR3 has 14 amino acids. Trimming removed 4 bases from V and 5 bases from J, with 16 bases in between. CDR3 region: CASSTAGRDDEQYF. CDR3 coding DNA: TGTGCCAGCAGCACGGCTGGGCGGGATGACGAGCAGTACTTC.

The rearrangement links TRBV3-1 to TRBJ2-7; maybe TRBD2 (5 bases). V was cut by 7 bases and J by 5 bases, with 15 bases left in between. The CDR3 sequence is 13 residues long. The germline gives CDR1 LGHDT, CDR2 YNNKEL (reference sequence). CDR3 coding DNA: TGTGCCAGCATCACTAGAAATTCAGACGAGCAGTACTTC. Amino acid sequence: CASITRNSDEQYF.

The J gene is TRBJ2-5, the V gene TRBV27; a weak D match, TRBD2 (5 bases). CDR3 size: 12 residues. Germline-derived CDR1 and CDR2 are MNHEY and SMNVEV (reference sequence). With 8 bases removed from V and 3 bases from J, the gap between germline ends came to 10 bases. For the CDR3, the DNA is TGTGCCAGCCGGGGTATGAAAGAGACCCAGTACTTC. This gives the protein CASRGMKETQYF.

This rearrangement joins TRBV30 to TRBJ2-7; the match to TRBD1 covers 8 bases. From germline, CDR1 is GTSNPN and CDR2 SVGIG (reference sequence). CDR3 length: 13 amino acids. J was trimmed by 6 bases and V by 4 bases; bases with no gene match: 8. The CDR3 DNA sequence: TGTGCCTGGAAAACAGGGGGGAACGGCGAGCAGTACTTC. It encodes CAWKTGGNGEQYF.

This chain links TRBV27 with TRBJ1-1, with no clear D. This CDR3 region has 14 residues. Germline V gives CDR1 MNHEY, CDR2 SMNVEV (reference sequence). Trimming stripped 4 bases from V and 1 base from J, with 10 bases between. The CDR3: CASSYKRANTEAFF. CDR3 sequence (DNA): TGTGCCAGCAGTTATAAAAGAGCGAACACTGAAGCTTTCTTT.

This chain connects TRBV6-2 or TRBV6-3 to TRBJ2-5, with 9 bases that match TRBD2. V gave up 5 bases and J gave up 5 bases; unmatched junction bases: 9. Germline lookup yields CDR1 MNHEY and CDR2 SVGEGT. The CDR3 length is 15 residues. CDR3 DNA: TGTGCCAGCAGTCCCCTCTTGCGGGAGGGGGAGACCCAGTACTTC. This sequence encodes CASSPLLREGETQYF.

This sequence joins TRBV7-9 and TRBJ1-2; TRBD1 aligns across 8 bases. V lost 1 base to trimming and J lost 2 bases; unmatched junction nucleotides: 3. Germline V gene sequence: CDR1 SEHNR, CDR2 FQNEAQ (reference sequence). This CDR3 is built from 15 residues. The chain's CDR3 is CASSLGTGSNYGYTF. The DNA of the CDR3 is TGTGCCAGCAGCTTAGGGACAGGGTCGAACTATGGCTACACCTTC.

Of note for this clonotype: An end of the junction differs from the germline gene, which may be a read error. The rearrangement uses TRBV20-1 and TRBJ2-1; the match to TRBD2 covers 8 bases. This CDR3 comprises 12 residues. CDR1 is DFQATT, CDR2 SNEGSKA, per germline (reference sequence). The CDR3 region has the DNA TGCAGTGCTGGAGAGCGGGAGTGGGAGCAGTTCTTC. Translated, it gives CSAGEREWEQFF.

V and J are TRBV27 and TRBJ1-2; D may be TRBD1 (5 bases). This CDR3 has 16 residues. Germline CDR1 is MNHEY and CDR2 is SMNVEV (reference sequence). V shed 4 bases and J shed 5 bases, with 20 bases lying between them. The CDR3 is CASSSVPEGTQYGYTF. The CDR3 nucleotides read TGTGCCAGCAGTTCAGTCCCCGAGGGGACCCAGTATGGCTACACCTTC.

Of note for this clonotype: Germline and junction disagree at one end, which may indicate a read error. The gene calls are TRBV7-7 and TRBJ2-5, with D unclear. The CDR3 has 17 amino acids. CDR1 is SSHAT and CDR2 is FNYEAQ in the germline V gene (reference sequence). This CDR3 reads CASSLDGKGQFEETQYF. CDR3 nucleotide sequence: TGTGCTAGCAGCTTAGATGGTAAAGGGCAGTTTGAAGAGACCCAGTACTTC. Using reference TRBV7-7 and TRBJ2-5 for the parts outside the CDR3, the full variable domain is GAGVSQSPRYKVTKRGQDVTLRCDPISSHATLYWYQQALGQGPEFLTYFNYEAQPDKSGLPSDRFSAERPEGSISTLTIQRTEQRDSAMYRCASSLDGKGQFEETQYFGPGTRLLVL.

The CDR3, as DNA: TGTGCCAGCAGGCCAAGGGGGAAAGAGACCCAGTACTTC. The encoded protein is CASRPRGKETQYF. The chain joins TRBV2 to TRBJ2-5, with D tentatively TRBD1 (6 bases). V was cut by 6 bases and J by 3 bases, with 11 bases left in between. Germline CDR1 is SNHLY and CDR2 is FYNNEI. This CDR3 has 13 amino acids. The variable domain in full, completed from reference TRBV2 and TRBJ2-5, reads EPEVTQTPSHQVTQMGQEVILRCVPISNHLYFYWYRQILGQKVEFLVSFYNNEISEKSEIFDDQFSVERPDGSNFTLKIRSTKLEDSAMYFCASRPRGKETQYFGPGTRLLVL.

V and J are TRBV13 and TRBJ1-1; the D is unclear. CDR3 size: 12 residues. Trimming pared 1 base from V and 7 bases from J, leaving 7 bases between. The germline gives CDR1 PRHDT, CDR2 FYEKMQ (reference sequence). CDR3 coding DNA: TGTGCCAGCAGCTTAGCGGATAGTGAAGCTTTCTTT. This codes for CASSLADSEAFF.

CDR3 protein: CASSLSWPANTGELFF. The DNA for the CDR3 is TGTGCCAGCAGTCTTAGTTGGCCGGCGAACACCGGGGAGCTGTTTTTT. The genes are TRBV6-1 and TRBJ2-2; D call uncertain. The CDR3 consists of 16 residues. V shed 5 bases and J shed 0 bases, with 13 bases lying between them. In germline, CDR1 is MNHNS, CDR2 SASEGT.

The chain has TRBV27 and TRBJ2-7; weak D call: TRBD2 (6 bases). Per germline, CDR1 MNHEY and CDR2 SMNVEV (reference sequence). V lost 4 bases to trimming and J lost 6 bases, with 16 bases between them. The CDR3 is made up of 14 amino acids. The CDR3: CASSSPGGGSEQYF. DNA of the CDR3: TGTGCCAGCAGTTCCCCCGGGGGTGGGAGCGAGCAGTACTTC.

CDR3 in DNA: TGCAGTGCTAGAGACGACAGGCTGCAGTTCTTC. This sequence encodes CSARDDRLQFF. This sequence joins TRBV20-1 and TRBJ2-1; a possible D gene is TRBD1 (6 bases). The V end lost 0 bases, the J end lost 12 bases, and 9 bases lay between the germline ends. This CDR3 contains 11 residues. Germline CDR1 is DFQATT and CDR2 is SNEGSKA (reference sequence).

J is TRBJ2-1 and V is TRBV15; 10 bases map to TRBD2. J was trimmed by 6 bases and V by 5 bases; bases with no gene match: 7. Germline CDR1 is LNHNV and CDR2 is YYDKDF (reference sequence). The CDR3 length is 15 residues. In DNA, the CDR3 is TGTGCCACCAGCGGACGGACTAGCGGCATCAATGAGCAGTTCTTC. As protein: CATSGRTSGINEQFF.

This chain joins TRBV6-1 and TRBJ2-7; 9 bases align to TRBD2. Germline loops: CDR1 MNHNS, CDR2 SASEGT. The V gene end was trimmed by 3 bases and the J gene end by 2 bases; junction bases not matched to a gene: 8. The CDR3 is 16 residues long. CDR3 sequence reads: CASSEVTSGPTYEQYF. The CDR3 DNA sequence: TGTGCCAGCAGTGAGGTGACTAGCGGACCTACCTACGAGCAGTACTTC.

This clonotype showed up just a few times. A junction end diverges from the germline sequence, so it may reflect a read error. V usage is TRBV28 and J usage is TRBJ2-7; TRBD2 agrees at 7 bases. The CDR3 is 13 residues long. In germline, CDR1 is MDHEN, CDR2 SYDVKM. CDR3 sequence reads: CASSPRLAYEQCF. The CDR3 coding sequence is TGTGCCAGCAGCCCTAGACTAGCTTACGAGCAGTGCTTC.

The chain employs TRBV15 and TRBJ2-7, with TRBD2 identical over 7 bases. Trimming removed 8 bases from V and 3 bases from J; junction bases left unmatched: 7. The CDR3 is made up of 13 amino acids. From germline, CDR1 is LNHNV and CDR2 YYDKDF (reference sequence). The CDR3 sequence: CATGAGDSYEQYF. In DNA, the CDR3 is TGTGCCACCGGGGCGGGAGACAGCTACGAGCAGTACTTC.

The chain uses TRBV24-1 and TRBJ2-2, with 9 nucleotides matching TRBD2. Germline lookup yields CDR1 KGHDR and CDR2 SFDVKD. The CDR3 loop spans 15 amino acids. Trimming took 3 bases from V and 6 from J; bases not matched to a gene: 4. Written as DNA, the CDR3 is TGTGCCACCAGTGATCCCCGCGGGAGGGCCGGGGAGCTGTTTTTT. Translation: CATSDPRGRAGELFF.